The 2 T cell receptor beta chains reported below all come from one sample, sequenced in a study of blood T cell repertoires in COVID-19. Generated by immunoSEQ multiplex PCR, the TCRdb table keeps only in-frame clones and is missing some. The sample lists over 70,000 clones, approximately 84% occurring once. Sequences were obtained from peripheral blood. These receptors all stem from a man aged 60 to 75 with COVID-19, enrolled during active disease.

The genes are TRBV11-2 and TRBJ2-7, with TRBD2 matching over 7 bases. From germline, CDR1 is SGHAT and CDR2 FQNNGV. The junction had 8 bases not matched to a gene; V was cut back by 0 bases and J by 6 bases. This CDR3 is 15 amino acids long. This CDR3 is CASSLDLAGVPEQYF. DNA of the CDR3: TGTGCCAGCAGCTTAGATCTTGCGGGAGTACCCGAGCAGTACTTC.

This chain joins TRBV7-2 and TRBJ2-7, with a tentative D call TRBD1 (5 bases). The ends were cut back, 5 bases at V and 4 bases at J, with 12 bases in the middle. The CDR3 totals 13 residues. The germline V gene encodes CDR1 SGHTA and CDR2 FQGNSA. CDR3 sequence reads: CASSPRTFYEQYF. CDR3 DNA sequence: TGTGCCAGCAGCCCGAGGACATTTTACGAGCAGTACTTC.